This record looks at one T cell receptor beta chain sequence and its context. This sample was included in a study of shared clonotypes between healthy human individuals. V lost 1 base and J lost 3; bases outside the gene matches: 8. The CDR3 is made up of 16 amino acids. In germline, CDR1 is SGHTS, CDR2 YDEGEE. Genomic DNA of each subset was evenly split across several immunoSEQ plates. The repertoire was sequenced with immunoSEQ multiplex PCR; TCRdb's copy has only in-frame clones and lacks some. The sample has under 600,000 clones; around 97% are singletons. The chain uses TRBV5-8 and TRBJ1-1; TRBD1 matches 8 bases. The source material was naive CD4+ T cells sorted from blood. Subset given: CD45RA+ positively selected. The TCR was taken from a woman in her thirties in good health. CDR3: CASSLYSGTGYTEAFF. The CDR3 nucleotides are TGTGCCAGCAGCTTGTATTCCGGGACAGGATACACTGAAGCTTTCTTT. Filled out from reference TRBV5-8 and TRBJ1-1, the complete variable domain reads EAGVTQSPTHLIKTRGQQATLRCSPISGHTSVYWYQQALGLGLQFLLWYDEGEERNRGNFPPRFSGRQFPNYSSELNVNALELEDSALYLCASSLYSGTGYTEAFFGQGTRLTVV.